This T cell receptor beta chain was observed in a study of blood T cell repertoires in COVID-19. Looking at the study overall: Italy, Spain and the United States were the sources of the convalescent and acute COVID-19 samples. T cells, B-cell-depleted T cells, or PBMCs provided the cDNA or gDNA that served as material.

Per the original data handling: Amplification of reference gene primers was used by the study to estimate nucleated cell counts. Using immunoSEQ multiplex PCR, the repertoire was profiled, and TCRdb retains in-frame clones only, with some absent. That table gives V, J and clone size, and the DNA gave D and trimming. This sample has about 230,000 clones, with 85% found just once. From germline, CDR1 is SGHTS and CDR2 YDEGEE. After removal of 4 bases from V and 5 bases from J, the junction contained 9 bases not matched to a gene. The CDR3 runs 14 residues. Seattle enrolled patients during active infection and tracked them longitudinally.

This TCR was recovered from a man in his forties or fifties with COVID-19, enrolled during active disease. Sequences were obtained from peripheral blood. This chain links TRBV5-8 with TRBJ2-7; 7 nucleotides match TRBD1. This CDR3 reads CASSPGTGEDEQYF. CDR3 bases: TGTGCCAGCAGCCCGGGAACAGGGGAAGACGAGCAGTACTTC.